This entry features one TCR beta chain sequence. Its specific antigen is unknown. Per-nucleotide qualities are absent, and no much larger clonotype sits a single base away. This sample is drawn from a study of blood T cell repertoires in COVID-19 (dated by TCRdb to about 2020). For the wider study: Collaborator samples came from the United States, Italy and Spain and covered acute and convalescent phases of COVID-19. Samples were obtained from the ongoing ImmuneRACE study (first 160 participants) and from about 1,300 subjects provided by 6 global collaborators. Where available, HLA class I and class II types were taken from metadata supplied by the sample provider and were not determined by assay-based typing. The prospective study material was composed of cDNA or gDNA derived from T cells, B-cell-depleted T cells, or PBMCs. Nearly every sample came with metadata listing a de-identified subject ID, COVID-19 status, age in years and sex. Deeply sampled blood TCRbeta repertoires from subjects exposed to, actively infected with, or recovered from COVID-19 were included in the dataset. The repertoires were made available in a free public database intended to serve as a resource for research on the immune response to SARS-CoV-2. On the study overall, not on this receptor specifically: Clinical and demographic metadata were provided uncurated, with the amount varying by source and participant.

Participants in the prospective study were aged roughly 18 to 95 years, lived in 20 to 25 United States geographic areas, and enrolled through a virtual design. Cohort assignment in the prospective study relied on participant-reported clinical history from a screening survey and a study questionnaire. Exposed participants had been in contact with someone with a PCR-confirmed or clinician-diagnosed COVID-19 case within 2 weeks of study entry. In the prospective study, mobile phlebotomists collected whole blood, serum and a nasopharyngeal or oropharyngeal swab from each participant. Over a roughly 2-month period, participants in the prospective study had the option of providing additional blood draws and questionnaires. Blood samples from the prospective study were shipped frozen or at room temperature prior to DNA extraction. The immunoSEQ Assay, a bias-controlled multiplex PCR, was used to amplify TCRbeta CDR3 regions from genomic DNA. The study's processing was this. The number of nucleated cells in each sample was estimated by amplification of reference gene primers within the assay. To quantify the absolute abundance of each unique TCRbeta CDR3 rearrangement, sequence reads were collapsed and filtered. For each sample, productive Simpson clonality was calculated by taking the square root of Simpson's diversity index across productive rearrangements. TCRdb holds this immuneACCESS table with in-frame rearrangements only. Some clones are missing; in checked studies, unresolved V genes explain under half, and the rest has no known cause. V, J and clone size were drawn from that table, and D and trimming were deduced from the DNA. For this sample the table gives 50,000 to 70,000 clones, of which about 75% were detected only once. The ten largest account for roughly 49% of the sample.

This sequence was found in a woman aged 55 to 70 who had been exposed to COVID-19. What was sequenced was PBMCs or T cells enriched from blood (not recorded which).

The CDR3 has the sequence CASSLEGSNYGYTF. At the DNA level, the sequence is TGTGCCAGCAGCCTCGAGGGTTCAAACTATGGCTACACCTTC. Recombination connected TRBV7-2 to TRBJ1-2, with the identity of the D gene unclear. V is shortened by 5 bases, J by 2 bases, and the region joining them spans 12 bases. Taken from the germline V gene, the CDR1 and CDR2 loops are SGHTA and FQGNSA. From its cysteine to its phenylalanine, the CDR3 spans 14 amino acids. Left in the record is the CDR3 DNA by itself, 42 bases read in frame from the first base.